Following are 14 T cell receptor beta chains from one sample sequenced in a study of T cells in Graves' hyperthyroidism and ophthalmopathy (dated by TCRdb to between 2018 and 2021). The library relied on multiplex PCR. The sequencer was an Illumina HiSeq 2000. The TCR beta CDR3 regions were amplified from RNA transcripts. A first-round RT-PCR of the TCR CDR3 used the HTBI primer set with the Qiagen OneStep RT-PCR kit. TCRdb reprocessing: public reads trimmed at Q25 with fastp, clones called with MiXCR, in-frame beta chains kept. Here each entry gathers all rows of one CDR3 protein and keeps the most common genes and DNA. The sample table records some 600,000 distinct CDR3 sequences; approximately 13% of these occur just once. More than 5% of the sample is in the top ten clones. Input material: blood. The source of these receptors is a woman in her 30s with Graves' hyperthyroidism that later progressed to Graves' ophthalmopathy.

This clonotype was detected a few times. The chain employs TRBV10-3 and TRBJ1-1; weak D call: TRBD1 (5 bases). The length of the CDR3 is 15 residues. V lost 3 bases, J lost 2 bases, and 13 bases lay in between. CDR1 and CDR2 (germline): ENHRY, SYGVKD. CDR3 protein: CAISESRGSNTEAFF. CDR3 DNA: TGTGCCATCAGTGAATCCCGGGGCTCAAACACTGAAGCTTTCTTT.

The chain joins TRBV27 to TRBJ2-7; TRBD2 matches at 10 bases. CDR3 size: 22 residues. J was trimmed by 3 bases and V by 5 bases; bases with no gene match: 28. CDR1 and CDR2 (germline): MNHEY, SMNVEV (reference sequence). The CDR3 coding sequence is TGTGCCAGCAGTGCGAACTACCCCACAAACTACAGAGCGGGAGGGCCTAACTACGAGCAGTACTTC. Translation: CASSANYPTNYRAGGPNYEQYF.

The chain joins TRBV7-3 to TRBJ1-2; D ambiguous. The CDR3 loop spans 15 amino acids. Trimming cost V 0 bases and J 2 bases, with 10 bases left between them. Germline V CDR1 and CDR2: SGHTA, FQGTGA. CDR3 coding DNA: TGTGCCAGCAGCTTAACGTCGGGCCAGAACTATGGCTACACCTTC. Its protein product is CASSLTSGQNYGYTF.

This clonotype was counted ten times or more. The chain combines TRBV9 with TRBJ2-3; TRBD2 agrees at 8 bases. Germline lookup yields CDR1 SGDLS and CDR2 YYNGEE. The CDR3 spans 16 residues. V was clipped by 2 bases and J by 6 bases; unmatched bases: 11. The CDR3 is CASSVEGLAGSDTQYF. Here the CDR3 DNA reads TGTGCCAGCAGCGTCGAGGGGCTAGCGGGCTCCGATACGCAGTATTTT. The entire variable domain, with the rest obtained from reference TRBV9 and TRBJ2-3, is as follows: DSGVTQTPKHLITATGQRVTLRCSPRSGDLSVYWYQQSLDQGLQFLIQYYNGEERAKGNILERFSAQQFPDLHSELNLSSLELGDSALYFCASSVEGLAGSDTQYFGPGTRLTVL.

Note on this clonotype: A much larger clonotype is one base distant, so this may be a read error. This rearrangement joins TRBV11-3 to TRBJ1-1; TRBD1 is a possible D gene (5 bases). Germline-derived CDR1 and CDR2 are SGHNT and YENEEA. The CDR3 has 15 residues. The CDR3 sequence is CASSLDGRGTTEALF. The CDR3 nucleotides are TGTGCCAGCAGCTTAGATGGGCGGGGGACCACTGAAGCTCTCTTT. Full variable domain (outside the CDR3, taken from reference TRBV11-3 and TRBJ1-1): EAGVVQSPRYKIIEKKQPVAFWCNPISGHNTLYWYLQNLGQGPELLIRYENEEAVDDSQLPKDRFSAERLKGVDSTLKIQPAELGDSAVYLCASSLDGRGTTEALFGQGTRLTVV.

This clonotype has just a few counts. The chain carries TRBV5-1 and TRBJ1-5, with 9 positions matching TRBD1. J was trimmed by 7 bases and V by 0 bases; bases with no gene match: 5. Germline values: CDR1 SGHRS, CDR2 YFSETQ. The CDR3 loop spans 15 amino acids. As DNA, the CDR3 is TGCGCCAGCAGCTTGGGAGGACAGGGGTACCAGCCCCAGCATTTT. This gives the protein CASSLGGQGYQPQHF.

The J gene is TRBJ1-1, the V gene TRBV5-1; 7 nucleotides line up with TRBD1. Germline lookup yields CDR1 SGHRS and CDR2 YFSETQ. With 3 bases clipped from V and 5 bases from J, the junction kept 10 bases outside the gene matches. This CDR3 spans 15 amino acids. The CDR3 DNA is TGCGCCAGCAGCTCGTCCGGGACAGTTATAACTGAAGCTTTCTTT. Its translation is CASSSSGTVITEAFF.

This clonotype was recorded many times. The CDR3 DNA sequence: TGCAGCGTTGAGAGGGAGAACACCGGGGAGCTGTTTTTT. Its translation is CSVERENTGELFF. The chain carries TRBV29-1 and TRBJ2-2, with a possible D match to TRBD2 (5 bases). This CDR3 region has 13 residues. The germline V gene has CDR1 SQVTM and CDR2 ANQGSEA. V shed 3 bases and J shed 1 base, with 6 bases lying between them.

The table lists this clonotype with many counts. The CDR3 region has the DNA TGTGCCAGCAGCTTAGATCAAGAGGGCCCCCTGCGAGCTTTCTTT. Its translation is CASSLDQEGPLRAFF. The gene calls are TRBV11-3 and TRBJ1-1; no clear D gene. The CDR3 is made up of 15 amino acids. The V and J ends lost 0 bases and 10 bases respectively, with 18 bases between them. CDR1 is SGHNT, CDR2 YENEEA, per germline.

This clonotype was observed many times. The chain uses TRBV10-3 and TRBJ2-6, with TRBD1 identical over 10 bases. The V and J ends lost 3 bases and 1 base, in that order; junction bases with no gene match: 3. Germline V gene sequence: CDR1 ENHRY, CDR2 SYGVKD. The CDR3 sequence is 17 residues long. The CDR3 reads CAISEDRGQSGANVLTF. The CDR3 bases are TGTGCCATCAGTGAAGACAGGGGGCAATCTGGGGCCAACGTCCTGACTTTC.

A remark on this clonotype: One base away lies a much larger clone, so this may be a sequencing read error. The CDR3 DNA sequence: TGCGTCAGCAGCTTGAATACGGAAAACTCTGGAAACACCATATATTTT. It encodes CVSSLNTENSGNTIYF. The chain joins TRBV5-1 to TRBJ1-3; D unresolved. CDR1 is SGHRS, CDR2 YFSETQ, per germline. The CDR3 extends over 16 amino acids.

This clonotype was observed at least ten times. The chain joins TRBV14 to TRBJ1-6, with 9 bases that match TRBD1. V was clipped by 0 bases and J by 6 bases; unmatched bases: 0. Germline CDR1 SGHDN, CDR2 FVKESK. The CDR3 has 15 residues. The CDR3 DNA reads TGTGCCAGCAGCCAAGAGGACAGGGGTAATTCACCCCTCCACTTT. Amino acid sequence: CASSQEDRGNSPLHF.

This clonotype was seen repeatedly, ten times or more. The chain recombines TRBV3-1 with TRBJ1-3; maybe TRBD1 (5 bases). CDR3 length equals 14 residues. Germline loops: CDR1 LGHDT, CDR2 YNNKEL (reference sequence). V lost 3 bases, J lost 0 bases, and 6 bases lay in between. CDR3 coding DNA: TGTGCCAGCAGCCAGGACAACTCTGGAAACACCATATATTTT. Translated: CASSQDNSGNTIYF.

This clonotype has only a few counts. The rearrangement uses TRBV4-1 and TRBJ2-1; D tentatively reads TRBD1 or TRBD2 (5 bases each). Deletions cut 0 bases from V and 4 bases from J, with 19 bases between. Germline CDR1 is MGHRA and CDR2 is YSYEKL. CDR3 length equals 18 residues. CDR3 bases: TGCGCCAGCAGCCAAGATCCGGGGTGGCAGGGTGGGTACAATGAGCAGTTCTTC. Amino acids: CASSQDPGWQGGYNEQFF.